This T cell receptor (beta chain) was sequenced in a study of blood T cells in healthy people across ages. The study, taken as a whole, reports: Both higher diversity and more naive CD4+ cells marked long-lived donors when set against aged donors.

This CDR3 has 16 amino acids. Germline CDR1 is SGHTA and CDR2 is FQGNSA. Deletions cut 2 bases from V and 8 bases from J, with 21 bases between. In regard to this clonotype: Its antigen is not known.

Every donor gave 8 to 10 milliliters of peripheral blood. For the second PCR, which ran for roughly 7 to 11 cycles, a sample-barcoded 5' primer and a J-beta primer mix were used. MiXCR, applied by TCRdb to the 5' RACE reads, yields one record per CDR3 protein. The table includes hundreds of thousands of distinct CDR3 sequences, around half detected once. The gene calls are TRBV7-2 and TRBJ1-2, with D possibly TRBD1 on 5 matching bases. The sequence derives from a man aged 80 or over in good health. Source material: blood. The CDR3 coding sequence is TGTGCCAGCAGCTTAACCCCTGCGCCAGGGAAAAAAGGCTACACCTTC. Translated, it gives CASSLTPAPGKKGYTF.